A single sample is the source of the 26 T cell receptor delta chains below, sequenced in a study of gamma-delta chains in newborns, infants, children. TCRdb re-called the reads through CATT. Here the sample spans more than 9,000 delta-chain clones, approximately 9.5% being singletons. Material: blood. These receptors were collected from a child who was a newborn, infant or young child, either healthy, febrile or measles-vaccinated (not recorded which).

A few counts support this clone. The rearrangement uses TRDV2 and TRDJ3; 12 bases match TRDD3. Per the germline V gene, CDR1 is GEAIGNYY and CDR2 is EKD. The V and J ends lost 3 bases and 1 base, in that order; junction bases with no gene match: 3. The CDR3 sequence is 18 residues long. CDR3 sequence reads: CACDAGGYDSWDTRQMFF. The CDR3 DNA is TGTGCCTGTGACGCTGGGGGATACGATTCCTGGGACACCCGACAGATGTTTTTC.

As regards this clone: Its ends do not fully match the called genes, so a read error is possible. This chain links TRDV2 with TRDJ1, with 10 positions matching TRDD3. Germline-derived CDR1 and CDR2 are GEAIGNYY and EKD. This CDR3 contains 23 residues. This chain's CDR3 is CACDPVMRTGGSSGGVRTDKLTF. The CDR3, as DNA: TGTGCCTGTGACCCCGTGATGCGGACTGGGGGATCGTCGGGGGGGGTTCGCACCGATAAACTCACCTTT.

This clone rates as medium-sized. This chain connects TRDV2 to TRDJ1; 7 bases agree with TRDD3. Germline assignment: CDR1 GEAIGNYY and CDR2 EKD. The CDR3 runs 14 residues. Trimming cost V 3 bases and J 3 bases; bases outside gene matches: 6. The CDR3 DNA is TGTGCCTGTGACTCGATACTGGGGCCCGATAAACTCATCTTT. Translation gives CACDSILGPDKLIF.

A few counts support this clone. This likely reflects a read error, since a far larger clone is one base away. Other nucleotide sequences in the sample specify the same CDR3. The chain links TRDV2 to TRDJ1; 9 nucleotides line up with TRDD3. The germline V gene has CDR1 GEAIGNYY and CDR2 EKD. Unmatched junction bases numbered 8, after V lost 7 bases and J lost 0 bases. This CDR3 contains 15 residues. The CDR3 DNA reads TGTGCCTGCGATTCGTTGGGGGATAACACCGATAAACTCATCTTT. Amino acids: CACDSLGDNTDKLIF.

The CDR3 DNA follows: TGTGCTCTTGGGACATCCTCCTTCCCCTACTGGGGGGAGTACACCGATAAACTCATCTTT. This gives the protein CALGTSSFPYWGEYTDKLIF. This chain links TRDV1 with TRDJ1; 8 bases agree with TRDD3. Germline V gene lookup returns CDR1 TSWWSYY and CDR2 QGS. V trimming: 5 bases; J trimming: 0 bases; junction bases outside the gene matches: 20. This CDR3 region has 20 residues.

Regarding this clone: TCRdb pairs this DNA with a much larger clone's protein that differs at residue 14, likely a read error; the protein shown was translated from the DNA. The rearrangement uses TRDV2 and TRDJ1, with D tentatively TRDD3 (6 bases). CDR1 is GEAIGNYY, CDR2 EKD, per germline. This CDR3 is built from 18 residues. The CDR3 region has the DNA TGTGCCTGTGACACCGTGACCCCCTGGGGCCGGTACACCAATAAACTCATCTTT. Translation gives CACDTVTPWGRYTNKLIF.

With regard to this clone: It is likely a read error: a sequence one base away is far more abundant. The sample carries other DNA sequences with the same CDR3. The chain uses TRDV2 and TRDJ3; TRDD3 aligns across 13 bases. Germline-derived CDR1 and CDR2 are GEAIGNYY and EKD. The CDR3 is 22 residues long. The CDR3 loop is CACDAPVLGDTQRSWDTRQMFF. The CDR3 nucleotides read TGTGCCTGTGACGCCCCTGTACTGGGGGATACGCAACGCTCCTGGGACACCCGACAAATGTTTTTC.

About this clone itself: A much more abundant neighbour one base away suggests this may be a read error. The V and J genes are TRDV2 and TRDJ1; D possibly corresponds to TRDD3 (6 bases). CDR3 length equals 14 residues. Trimming stripped 0 bases from V and 0 bases from J, with 7 bases between. The germline gives CDR1 GEAIGNYY, CDR2 EKD. DNA for the CDR3: TGTGCCTGTGACACCCTGGGGAACACCGATAAACTCATCTTT. This encodes CACDTLGNTDKLIF.

This clone was seen more than once but under ten times. The chain links TRDV2 to TRDJ3; 8 bases align to TRDD3. This CDR3 spans 17 amino acids. After removal of 0 bases from V and 10 bases from J, the junction contained 10 bases not matched to a gene. The V gene's germline CDR1 is GEAIGNYY and CDR2 EKD. CDR3 bases: TGTGCCTGTGACACCGTGACTGGGGGCTACCCTACCCGACAGATGTTTTTC. Residues: CACDTVTGGYPTRQMFF.

This clone has only a few counts. The rearrangement joins TRDV2 to TRDJ1; 13 bases match TRDD3. The CDR3 is 18 residues long. V was pared by 0 bases and J by 1 base, with 7 bases of the junction left unmatched. CDR1 is GEAIGNYY, CDR2 EKD, per germline. The CDR3 loop reads CACDTVTGGYDGTDKLIF. In DNA, the CDR3 is TGTGCCTGTGACACCGTTACTGGGGGATACGACGGCACCGATAAACTCATCTTT.

This clone was seen only a few times. The chain joins TRDV2 to TRDJ1; 10 bases line up with TRDD3. Germline V gives CDR1 GEAIGNYY, CDR2 EKD. V lost 3 bases, J lost 2 bases, and 11 bases stayed unmatched. The CDR3 extends over 17 amino acids. CDR3 region: CACDQAWGDTKTDKLIF. As DNA, the CDR3 is TGTGCCTGTGACCAAGCCTGGGGGGATACGAAGACCGATAAACTCATCTTT.

The chain links TRDV2 to TRDJ3; 10 bases are a match to TRDD3. This CDR3 spans 22 amino acids. The V segment lost 1 base and the J segment 0 bases; nucleotides outside the gene matches: 14. The germline CDR1 and CDR2 sequences are GEAIGNYY and EKD. For the CDR3, the DNA is TGTGCCTGTGACACTCCAGTACCGGGGGATACGCGGTCCTCCTGGGACACCCGACAGATGTTTTTC. Its protein product is CACDTPVPGDTRSSWDTRQMFF.

This clone is medium-sized within its sample. This chain links TRDV2 with TRDJ1, with TRDD3 matching over 7 bases. V lost 1 base to trimming and J lost 0 bases; unmatched junction nucleotides: 19. From germline, CDR1 is GEAIGNYY and CDR2 EKD. The CDR3 totals 20 residues. The CDR3 protein is CACDTLLGLERGVYTDKLIF. The CDR3 DNA reads as TGTGCCTGTGACACACTACTGGGGCTTGAAAGGGGAGTTTACACCGATAAACTCATCTTT.

This chain connects TRDV2 to TRDJ1, with 8 bases lining up with TRDD3. CDR1 is GEAIGNYY and CDR2 is EKD in the germline V gene. This CDR3 is 16 amino acids long. The junction had 8 bases not matched to a gene; V was cut back by 3 bases and J by 0 bases. The CDR3 nucleotides read TGTGCCTGTGACGAACTGGGGGCCATCTACACCGATAAACTCATCTTT. Encoded protein: CACDELGAIYTDKLIF.

With respect to this clone: This may stem from a read error, because a much larger clone lies one nucleotide away. The V call is TRDV2, the J call TRDJ1, with TRDD3 matching 10 bases. CDR1 and CDR2 (germline): GEAIGNYY, EKD. The CDR3 spans 20 residues. The V segment lost 0 bases and the J segment 5 bases; nucleotides outside the gene matches: 20. In DNA form, the CDR3 reads TGTGCCTGTGACACCGTTGGCCTGGGGGATAGCTTCCTCCAAAATGATAAACTCATCTTT. This gives the protein CACDTVGLGDSFLQNDKLIF.

The chain uses TRDV2 and TRDJ3, with 12 bases aligning to TRDD3. The CDR3 loop spans 19 amino acids. Germline V gene data show CDR1 as GEAIGNYY and CDR2 as EKD. The junction had 9 bases not matched to a gene; V was cut back by 2 bases and J by 5 bases. The CDR3 sequence is CACDNAATGGYRDTRQMFF. As DNA, the CDR3 is TGTGCCTGTGACAACGCCGCTACTGGGGGATACCGGGACACCCGACAGATGTTTTTC.

The chain is built from TRDV1 and TRDJ1; D is tentatively TRDD2 or TRDD3 (9 bases each). CDR1 and CDR2 (germline): TSWWSYY, QGS. The V end was cut by 5 bases, the J end by 0 bases, with 40 bases between. This CDR3 is built from 24 residues. The CDR3 sequence: CALGLPLRPSYDWGTQVYTDKLIF. In DNA, the CDR3 is TGTGCTCTTGGGCTCCCCTTGAGGCCTTCCTACGACTGGGGGACCCAGGTATACACCGATAAACTCATCTTT.

This clone was seen a few times. The protein given by TCRdb reflects a much larger clone and differs at residue 6 from this DNA's translation, likely from a read error; the protein shown is the DNA's translation. The V and J genes are TRDV2 and TRDJ3; 11 bases align to TRDD3. Germline trimming cut 0 bases from V and 0 bases from J; bases unmatched to any gene: 3. The CDR3 contains 19 residues. In germline, CDR1 is GEAIGNYY, CDR2 EKD. The CDR3 loop is CACDTALGDSSWDTRQMFF. The CDR3 DNA reads as TGTGCCTGTGACACCGCACTGGGGGATAGCTCCTGGGACACCCGACAGATGTTTTTC.

This clone was observed a handful of times. The chain carries TRDV1 and TRDJ1; TRDD3 matches 10 bases. Trimming at V came to 0 bases and at J to 3 bases, leaving 19 bases not matched to a gene. Germline values: CDR1 TSWWSYY, CDR2 QGS. The CDR3 is 21 amino acids. This chain's CDR3 is CALGELLPLFWGIAPADKLIF. The CDR3, as DNA: TGTGCTCTTGGGGAACTCCTTCCCCTATTCTGGGGGATAGCCCCTGCCGATAAACTCATCTTT.

This clone was counted only a few times. The gene calls are TRDV1 and TRDJ1; D is possibly TRDD3 (6 bases). Trimming took 0 bases from V and 0 from J, leaving 23 bases between them. This CDR3 is built from 20 residues. Germline V gene data show CDR1 as TSWWSYY and CDR2 as QGS. The chain's CDR3 is CALGELYEWDIPPHTDKLIF. DNA for the CDR3: TGTGCTCTTGGGGAACTCTACGAATGGGATATCCCTCCGCACACCGATAAACTCATCTTT.

This clone showed up just a few times. Only one base separates this from a far larger clonotype, so it likely reflects a read error. The chain has TRDV2 and TRDJ2; 12 bases fit TRDD3. This CDR3 has 14 amino acids. CDR1 and CDR2 from the germline V gene are GEAIGNYY and EKD. In DNA form, the CDR3 reads TGTGCCTGTGACATACTGGGGGATACAGCACAACCCTTCTTT. As protein: CACDILGDTAQPFF.

This clone was observed a handful of times. This chain uses TRDV1 with TRDJ1; possible D gene TRDD3, 10 bases. This CDR3 contains 21 residues. Trimming took 4 bases from V and 0 from J, leaving 30 bases between them. CDR1 TSWWSYY and CDR2 QGS come from the germline V gene. CDR3 sequence (DNA): TGTGCTCTTGGGGGCCCTTCCTACCCTTTTGGGGGATACCCGTACACCGATAAACTCATCTTT. Its protein is CALGGPSYPFGGYPYTDKLIF.

This clone has only a few counts. The CDR3 is CACDTVTGGFQYTDKLIF. CDR3 DNA sequence: TGTGCCTGTGACACCGTGACTGGGGGATTCCAGTACACCGATAAACTCATCTTT. The rearrangement links TRDV2 to TRDJ1, with 10 bases fitting TRDD3. The V segment lost 0 bases and the J segment 0 bases; nucleotides outside the gene matches: 9. The CDR3 spans 18 residues. Germline values: CDR1 GEAIGNYY, CDR2 EKD.

This clone was seen a few times. This sample also contains other DNA sequences that code for the same CDR3. The J gene is TRDJ3, the V gene TRDV2; D gene unclear. The ends were cut back, 1 base at V and 0 bases at J, with 9 bases in the middle. This CDR3 is 17 amino acids long. CDR1 and CDR2 (germline): GEAIGNYY, EKD. CDR3 coding DNA: TGTGCCTGTGACACAGTACTGAGCTCCTGGGACACCCGACAGATGTTTTTC. It specifies CACDTVLSSWDTRQMFF.

This clone has only a few counts. The TCRdb record carries a much larger clone's protein, which differs from this DNA's translation at residue 10; a read error is the likely cause, and the protein listed here is the DNA translation. The chain is built from TRDV2 and TRDJ3; 7 bases map to TRDD3. J lost 2 bases, V lost 5 bases, and 11 bases had no gene match. The germline gives CDR1 GEAIGNYY, CDR2 EKD. The CDR3 covers 18 residues. The CDR3 loop reads CACVILGISPWDTRQMFF. DNA for the CDR3: TGTGCCTGTGTTATACTGGGGATTAGCCCCTGGGACACCCGACAGATGTTTTTC.

The chain has TRDV2 and TRDJ1; 10 bases match TRDD3. CDR3 length: 17 residues. From germline, CDR1 is GEAIGNYY and CDR2 EKD. The V gene end was trimmed by 1 base and the J gene end by 0 bases; junction bases not matched to a gene: 7. CDR3 sequence (DNA): TGTGCCTGTGACACGGGGGTACTGGGGGATCACACCGATAAACTCATCTTT. Its protein is CACDTGVLGDHTDKLIF.